Sequencing of this T cell receptor (beta chain) was carried out in a study of long-term antiretroviral therapy in people with HIV (dated by TCRdb to between 2021 and 2024). Regarding the complete study: Collection of the earliest samples took place about a decade ahead of the 2015 WHO recommendation for immediate ART, at a time when ART was typically delayed until CD4 counts fell. About two fifths of the roughly 30 participants with HIV were female. This retrospective serial study examined whether starting ART and sustained HIV suppression were associated with changes in the composition and diversity of the TRB repertoire in peripheral blood. The cohort contributed roughly 190 cryopreserved PBMC samples from about 33 adults with confirmed HIV infection, collected serially over a mean of approximately 6 years (range 1-12). No cross-contamination during QIAcube processing was seen in test extractions of a monoclonal T-cell line run alongside a few dozen polyclonal samples. What the research found in general, with its limitations: The samples span the years 2004 to 2017, and the ART regimens used may be less effective than current regimens. Unsorted PBMC were profiled instead of sorted CD4+ and CD8+ T cells because pre-ART samples had limited cell numbers. Starting ART was linked to a significant rise in TRB diversity, yet even with long-term ART the diversity remained significantly lower than in transplant donor controls. Expanded TRB clones identified before ART initiation dominated the repertoire at all time points, although this dominance fluctuated and declined in many PLHIV after ART. Inferences about post-ART repertoire changes are limited because no data were available on ART adherence, viral resistance or therapy changes. Owing to limited PBMC availability, only the TCR beta chain was sequenced, without alpha chain pairing. Compared with controls, HIV repertoires had narrower CDR3 length ranges, and the network structure pointed to an antigen-experienced repertoire that shifted only slightly toward naive after ART.

About this clone itself: Its binding antigen is unknown. Base qualities were left out, and no much larger clone turns up one base away.

The immunoSEQ hsTCRB v3.0 assay was used at survey level resolution to sequence the TRB variable region. A depth of about 35,000-50,000 T-cell genomes per sample was targeted for TRB sequencing. Pooled TRB libraries were sequenced on an Illumina MiSeq with a v3 150-cycle kit. The source study handled its data this way. Repertoire analysis ran in R within a reproducible Nextflow workflow covering QC, data transformation and analysis. LymphoSeq2, an R package for exploring AIRR-Seq data, was used to implement the custom analyses. A few samples yielding fewer than 5000 total TRB sequences were excluded, leaving around 200 analyzed HIV repertoires. Of the roughly 180 retained HIV repertoires, roughly 61 were collected before and roughly 130 after ART initiation. Each repertoire was downsampled to 5000 TRB nucleotide sequences, and summary statistics were averaged across 100 downsampling iterations. TRB sequences were retained for analysis only if CDR3 regions of at least seven amino acids were present. Two measures captured diversity: a Shannon entropy-derived clonality score and the Gini coefficient. In repertoire networks, the top 5000 CDR3 amino acid sequences were linked whenever an edit distance of one separated two sequences. GLIPH2 predicted antigen specificity groups and MHC restriction for TRB CDR3 amino acid sequences. CDR3 amino acid sequences were matched against VDJdb and McPAS-TCR to flag known CMV, EBV, HIV or tissue antigen associations. Pre-ART, post-ART and control groups were compared with Wilcoxon signed-rank tests and Holm-Bonferroni correction. What TCRdb holds here is the immuneACCESS table cut down to in-frame rearrangements. Part of the clones is not present; checked against another copy, under half of the missing clones reflect an unresolved V gene, and the others are unexplained. The V and J calls and the clone size are those of that table, but D and trimming were determined from the DNA. In this sample the table shows just over 35,000 clones, around 79% of which occur a single time. About 5.7% of the sample lies in the top ten.

From its cysteine to its phenylalanine, the CDR3 spans 13 amino acids. Only the CDR3 part of the read is kept: 39 bases, read in frame from the first base. Trimming removed 6 bases from V and 6 bases from J, leaving 15 bases between the germline ends. Per the germline V gene, KGHSH is the CDR1 and LQKENI is the CDR2. Inclusion was restricted to participants for whom at least one PBMC sample before ART initiation and at least two post-ART samples were available. Treatment was received in the United States of America by all participants with HIV. Cryopreserved samples of about 0.9-11 million PBMC were thawed and washed before DNA extraction. At the time of the earliest PBMC sample, participants with HIV were aged between roughly 20 and 54 years. Per participant, PBMC samples came from 1-4 timepoints prior to ART initiation and 2-8 timepoints following ART initiation, for a median of 7 samples. Serial HIV viral load, CD4+ T-cell count, ART history and demographic data were obtained for every participant. Genomic DNA was extracted from unsorted PBMC with a Qiagen kit on a QIAcube, with processing performed in batches of 12 samples.

Sequencing used unsorted PBMCs, obtained 0.6 years after starting antiretroviral therapy. The chain joins TRBV18 to TRBJ2-7, with the D assignment possibly TRBD1 or TRBD2, given 5 matching bases for each. The receptor was derived from a man younger than 35 with HIV. The sequenced DNA: TGTGCCAGCTCGGACATATTCGGAGGCGAGCAGTACTTC. It is translated as CASSDIFGGEQYF.